Following are 17 T cell receptor beta chains from one sample sequenced in a study of blood T cells in healthy people across ages. Primers used in a second PCR of about 7 to 12 cycles were a sample-barcoded 5' primer and a J-beta primer mix. TCRdb re-called the 5' RACE reads through MiXCR, storing one row per CDR3 protein. The sample contains approximately 350,000 distinct CDR3 sequences, over 45% of which appear only once. Sequenced sample: blood. Receptors were obtained from a man between 60 and 75 years old in good health.

This clonotype was found a few times. The CDR3 protein is CASSLGVSGSGNEQFF. CDR3 in DNA: TGTGCCAGCAGCCTAGGGGTTAGCGGGAGTGGAAATGAGCAGTTCTTC. The V call is TRBV11-2, the J call TRBJ2-1; TRBD2 matches at 9 bases. Germline CDR1 and CDR2: SGHAT and FQNNGV. This CDR3 region has 16 residues. J was trimmed by 7 bases and V by 5 bases; bases with no gene match: 12.

The gene calls are TRBV20-1 and TRBJ2-1; 10 positions agree with TRBD2. The CDR3 has 14 residues. In germline, CDR1 is DFQATT, CDR2 SNEGSKA (reference sequence). V trimming: 7 bases; J trimming: 6 bases; junction bases outside the gene matches: 9. Written as DNA, the CDR3 is TGCAGTGTAGAAGCGGGAGGGCGGGCCAATGAGCAGTTCTTC. Its protein is CSVEAGGRANEQFF.

This chain uses TRBV20-1 with TRBJ2-1; TRBD2 might be the D (5 bases). The CDR3 contains 11 residues. The germline V and J ends were trimmed by 5 bases and 5 bases, with 7 bases remaining between them. Germline V gene data show CDR1 as DFQATT and CDR2 as SNEGSKA (reference sequence). This CDR3 is CSAEGNNEQFF. The CDR3, as DNA: TGCAGTGCTGAGGGCAACAATGAGCAGTTCTTC.

Ten or more counts support this clonotype. The V call is TRBV4-3, the J call TRBJ1-2; tentative D call: TRBD1 (5 bases). CDR1 and CDR2 from the germline V gene are LGHNA and YSLEER. The CDR3 spans 13 residues. Trimming took 0 bases from V and 3 from J, leaving 5 bases between them. CDR3 sequence reads: CASSQDRDYGYTF. CDR3 sequence (DNA): TGCGCCAGCAGCCAAGACAGGGACTATGGCTACACCTTC.

In its sample, this clonotype was seen a few times. The V gene is TRBV7-2, the J gene TRBJ1-5; D unclear. The germline gives CDR1 SGHTA, CDR2 FQGNSA. V shed 3 bases and J shed 5 bases, with 5 bases lying between them. The CDR3 is 12 residues long. The CDR3 region is CASSLDDQPQHF. The DNA of the CDR3 is TGTGCCAGCAGCTTGGACGATCAGCCCCAGCATTTT.

There are a few counts of this clonotype. CDR3 in amino acids: CASSSGTKNIQYF. The CDR3 DNA follows: TGTGCCAGCAGTTCCGGGACCAAAAACATTCAGTACTTC. The rearrangement links TRBV9 to TRBJ2-4, with a tentative D call TRBD2 (5 bases). CDR3 length: 13 residues. The germline CDR1 and CDR2 sequences are SGDLS and YYNGEE. V gave up 5 bases and J gave up 2 bases, with 8 bases separating them.

This clonotype was observed a handful of times. The V and J genes are TRBV9 and TRBJ1-2; D might be TRBD1 (5 bases). In germline, CDR1 is SGDLS, CDR2 YYNGEE. The CDR3 length is 13 residues. V shed 7 bases and J shed 8 bases, with 18 bases lying between them. This chain's CDR3 is CASSDGGWAGYTF. Here the CDR3 DNA reads TGTGCCAGCTCCGACGGGGGTTGGGCGGGCTACACCTTC.

This clonotype appeared a few times. This chain joins TRBV6-1 and TRBJ1-5; possibly TRBD1 for D (6 bases). Trimming removed 11 bases from V and 4 bases from J, with 21 bases in between. The germline V gene has CDR1 MNHNS and CDR2 SASEGT. This CDR3 comprises 15 residues. CDR3 protein: CAAHRVGGNNQPQHF. CDR3 nucleotides: TGTGCCGCCCACAGGGTTGGGGGAAATAATCAGCCCCAGCATTTT.

The chain combines TRBV20-1 with TRBJ2-2, with 8 bases lining up with TRBD1. The CDR3 contains 14 residues. Germline trimming cut 2 bases from V and 4 bases from J; bases unmatched to any gene: 3. The V gene's germline CDR1 is DFQATT and CDR2 SNEGSKA (reference sequence). CDR3 nucleotides: TGCAGTGCTAGAAGGACAGGGCGCACCGGGGAGCTGTTTTTT. Residues: CSARRTGRTGELFF.

The rearrangement links TRBV21-1 to TRBJ1-2; the DNA was not compared with TRBD1, the D call given in the table. TRBV21-1 is a known pseudogene. CDR3 length: 15 amino acids. The CDR3 DNA reads TGTGCCAGCAGCAAAAACAGGGGGGAAACCTATGGCTACACCTTC. It specifies CASSKNRGETYGYTF.

The rearrangement uses TRBV29-1 and TRBJ1-1; D remains unclear. Looked up from germline, CDR1 is SQVTM and CDR2 is ANQGSEA. The CDR3 consists of 13 residues. V was cut by 4 bases and J by 0 bases, with 9 bases left in between. The CDR3 reads CSVALGLNTEAFF. In nucleotides, the CDR3 is TGCAGCGTTGCCCTGGGCTTGAACACTGAAGCTTTCTTT. The entire variable domain, with the rest obtained from reference TRBV29-1 and TRBJ1-1, is as follows: SAVISQKPSRDICQRGTSLTIQCQVDSQVTMMFWYRQQPGQSLTLIATANQGSEATYESGFVIDKFPISRPNLTFSTLTVSNMSPEDSSIYLCSVALGLNTEAFFGQGTRLTVV.

This chain's CDR3 is CASRPPGQGAGQPQHF. The CDR3 bases are TGTGCCAGCAGACCTCCGGGACAGGGGGCGGGTCAGCCCCAGCATTTT. This chain connects TRBV6-2 or TRBV6-3 to TRBJ1-5; the match to TRBD1 covers 12 bases. The germline V gene encodes CDR1 MNHEY and CDR2 SVGEGT. This CDR3 is 16 amino acids long. V lost 6 bases to trimming and J lost 6 bases; unmatched junction nucleotides: 9.

This clonotype was picked up a small number of times. The chain links TRBV7-2 to TRBJ2-3; 10 bases match TRBD2. The CDR3 loop spans 16 amino acids. V shed 5 bases, J shed 7 bases, and the junction held 12 bases outside the gene matches. The germline gives CDR1 SGHTA, CDR2 FQGNSA. The CDR3 spells CASSLGGASGGNTQYF. The CDR3 DNA reads as TGTGCCAGCAGCCTAGGAGGGGCTAGCGGGGGTAATACGCAGTATTTT.

The chain couples TRBV27 to TRBJ2-1, with TRBD2 identical over 9 bases. The J call is in doubt because the DNA end fits TRBJ2-7 better. CDR3 length: 16 amino acids. Per the germline V gene, CDR1 is MNHEY and CDR2 is SMNVEV (reference sequence). CDR3 protein: CASSKSSGKPSYEQYF. The DNA of the CDR3 is TGTGCCAGCAGTAAGTCTAGCGGGAAACCTTCCTACGAGCAGTACTTC.

This clonotype appeared a few times. This sequence joins TRBV12-3 or TRBV12-4 and TRBJ2-7, with 7 bases matching TRBD1. With V trimmed by 4 bases and J by 0 bases, 6 bases remained unmatched. The CDR3 contains 15 residues. CDR3 sequence: CASSYTGVSSYEQYF. CDR3 coding DNA: TGTGCCAGCAGTTACACAGGGGTTAGCTCCTACGAGCAGTACTTC.

The table lists this clonotype with a few counts. The V call is TRBV27, the J call TRBJ2-3, with 9 positions matching TRBD2. Germline CDR1 reads MNHEY; CDR2 reads SMNVEV (reference sequence). V lost 7 bases and J lost 2; bases outside the gene matches: 4. CDR3 size: 14 residues. CDR3: CASTLAGNTDTQYF. The CDR3 bases are TGTGCCAGCACACTAGCGGGTAACACAGATACGCAGTATTTT.

V usage is TRBV7-9 and J usage is TRBJ2-1, with D perhaps matching TRBD1 or TRBD2 (5 bases each). V was pared by 10 bases and J by 1 base, with 14 bases between. The CDR3 runs 14 residues. Looked up from germline, CDR1 is SEHNR and CDR2 is FQNEAQ (reference sequence). CDR3 region: CATPGPRSYNEQFF. DNA for the CDR3: TGTGCCACCCCGGGACCCCGGTCCTACAATGAGCAGTTCTTC. The full variable domain, in which reference TRBV7-9 and TRBJ2-1 provide the parts outside the CDR3, is DTGVSQNPRHKITKRGQNVTFRCDPISEHNRLYWYRQTLGQGPEFLTYFQNEAQLEKSRLLSDRFSAERPKGSFSTLEIQRTEQGDSAMYLCATPGPRSYNEQFFGPGTRLTVL.